This is a list of T cell receptor beta chains from one sample in a study of cytomegalovirus exposure and HLA in healthy donors. The method was immunoSEQ multiplex PCR; TCRdb's version includes in-frame clones alone and lacks a portion of them. The table includes about 81,000 clones, 75% to 85% detected once. Source material: PBMCs. The receptor source for this set is a man aged 45-60 years in good health and CMV-seropositive. The CDR3 runs from the conserved cysteine through the conserved F or W. The D gene is left open where the match is weak. Clone size is not always given. Where it is, it says once, few, many or a class for expanded clones.

cdr3_aa	cdr3_nt	clone_size	d_call	cdr3_length	v_call	j_call
CASSLNGQGVEQYF	TGTGCCAGCAGTCTAAACGGACAGGGAGTCGAGCAGTACTTC	.	TRBD1	14	TRBV27	TRBJ2-7
CASSVAGGGNEQFF	TGTGCCAGTAGTGTGGCGGGAGGAGGGAATGAGCAGTTCTTC	.	TRBD2	14	TRBV19	TRBJ2-1
CASSQPRGLRTNEKLFF	TGCGCCAGCAGTCAGCCCCGGGGGTTGAGAACTAATGAAAAACTGTTTTTT	.	.	17	TRBV23-1	TRBJ1-4
CASSPQFRAGGNNEQFF	TGTGCCAGCAGCCCCCAGTTTCGAGCGGGAGGGAACAATGAGCAGTTCTTC	few	TRBD2	17	TRBV7-3	TRBJ2-1
CASRQGSGNEKLFF	TGTGCCAGCAGGCAGGGGAGTGGAAATGAAAAACTGTTTTTT	.	.	14	TRBV4-2	TRBJ1-4
CASSRTSGSTDTQYF	TGTGCCAGTAGTCGGACTAGCGGGAGCACAGATACGCAGTATTTT	.	TRBD2	15	TRBV19	TRBJ2-3
CASSLELTGSYEQYF	TGTGCCAGCAGCTTAGAGTTAACGGGATCCTACGAGCAGTACTTC	.	.	15	TRBV7-8	TRBJ2-7
CASSLLASGNPEEQFF	TGCGCCAGCAGCTTGCTCGCTAGCGGGAATCCGGAGGAGCAGTTCTTC	.	TRBD2	16	TRBV5-1	TRBJ2-1
CASSLPGGYYGYTF	TGTGCCAGCAGCTTGCCGGGGGGATACTATGGCTACACCTTC	once	.	14	TRBV5-4	TRBJ1-2
CASSYGQGPYEQYF	TGTGCCAGCAGTTACGGACAGGGACCCTACGAGCAGTACTTC	.	TRBD1	14	TRBV2	TRBJ2-7
CSVARGLAGGPGSSYEQYF	TGCAGCGTGGCCCGCGGACTAGCGGGAGGGCCGGGGAGCTCCTACGAGCAGTACTTC	once	TRBD2	19	TRBV29-1	TRBJ2-7
CATSRDRAIAKNIQYF	TGTGCCACCAGCAGAGACAGGGCAATAGCCAAAAACATTCAGTACTTC	.	.	16	TRBV15	TRBJ2-4
CAARGLSGNNEQFF	TGTGCCGCCAGAGGGCTTAGCGGAAACAATGAGCAGTTCTTC	.	.	14	TRBV19	TRBJ2-1
CASSPVQGTHNEQFF	TGTGCCAGCAGCCCCGTTCAGGGGACCCACAATGAGCAGTTCTTC	.	.	15	TRBV7-6	TRBJ2-1
CASRAAENTGELFF	TGTGCCAGCCGGGCAGCGGAGAACACCGGGGAGCTGTTTTTT	.	.	14	TRBV6-4	TRBJ2-2
CASRFTTGQASYEQYF	TGTGCCAGCAGATTCACTACGGGACAGGCCTCCTACGAGCAGTACTTC	.	TRBD1	16	TRBV6-6	TRBJ2-7
CASSKPRQKEGNTIYF	TGTGCCAGTAGTAAACCGAGACAGAAGGAAGGAAACACCATATATTTT	.	.	16	TRBV19	TRBJ1-3
CASTQGRFTNEKLFF	TGTGCCAGCACCCAGGGGCGGTTCACTAATGAAAAACTGTTTTTT	.	.	15	TRBV6-6	TRBJ1-4
CASSTGTGGLEQYF	TGCGCCAGCAGCACCGGGACAGGGGGCCTCGAGCAGTACTTC	.	TRBD1	14	TRBV5-1	TRBJ2-7
CASSYTGQGKAFF	TGTGCCAGCAGTTACACAGGACAGGGGAAAGCTTTCTTT	.	TRBD1	13	TRBV6-5	TRBJ1-1
CASSLSGYEQYF	TGTGCCAGCAGCTTGTCAGGGTACGAGCAGTACTTC	.	.	12	TRBV7-6	TRBJ2-7
CASSLGGLAGAYEQYF	TGTGCCAGCAGCTTAGGGGGACTAGCGGGAGCCTACGAGCAGTACTTC	few	TRBD2	16	TRBV7-8	TRBJ2-7
CASSPGTSGRMLTDTQYF	TGTGCCAGCAGTCCCGGGACTAGCGGGAGGATGCTTACAGATACGCAGTATTTT	.	TRBD2	18	TRBV4-2	TRBJ2-3
CASSLLRQPGVHNEQFF	TGTGCCAGCAGCTTACTACGACAGCCAGGGGTCCACAATGAGCAGTTCTTC	few	.	17	TRBV7-6	TRBJ2-1
CATTADRGPYEQYF	TGTGCCACCACCGCCGACAGGGGGCCCTACGAGCAGTACTTC	few	TRBD1	14	TRBV15	TRBJ2-7
CAWSVRQGSYSNQPQHF	TGTGCCTGGAGTGTGAGACAGGGAAGCTATAGCAATCAGCCCCAGCATTTT	.	TRBD1	17	TRBV30	TRBJ1-5
CASSYGGAGDSYEQYF	TGTGCCAGCAGTTACGGAGGAGCGGGAGATTCATACGAGCAGTACTTC	.	TRBD2	16	TRBV6-5	TRBJ2-7
CASMDRANTEAFF	TGTGCCAGCATGGACAGGGCGAACACTGAAGCTTTCTTT	.	TRBD1	13	TRBV6-5	TRBJ1-1
CASSYSIAGGRDEQYF	TGTGCCAGCAGCTATAGCATAGCGGGAGGTAGGGACGAGCAGTACTTC	.	TRBD2	16	TRBV11-3	TRBJ2-7
CASTGHHTEAFF	TGTGCCAGCACAGGTCATCACACTGAAGCTTTCTTT	.	.	12	TRBV19	TRBJ1-1
CAWSLGAQPQHF	TGTGCCTGGAGTTTAGGGGCTCAGCCCCAGCATTTT	.	.	12	TRBV30	TRBJ1-5
CASSINGRVWMGHQETQYF	TGTGCCAGTAGTATAAACGGGCGGGTCTGGATGGGTCACCAAGAGACCCAGTACTTC	.	.	19	TRBV19	TRBJ2-5
CASSARTLSSYEQYF	TGTGCCAGCAGTGCCCGGACACTTAGCTCCTACGAGCAGTACTTC	few	.	15	TRBV27	TRBJ2-7
CASSPGDYYEQYF	TGTGCCAGCAGCCCGGGGGACTATTACGAGCAGTACTTC	.	TRBD2	13	TRBV6-5	TRBJ2-7
CASSKDSSTHGYGYTF	TGTGCCAGCAGCAAAGACTCAAGTACTCACGGCTATGGCTACACCTTC	.	.	16	TRBV21-1	TRBJ1-2
CACFRRMNTEAFF	TGTGCCTGTTTCCGCAGGATGAACACTGAAGCTTTCTTT	.	.	13	TRBV30	TRBJ1-1
CASGSGTGERNERYF	TGTGCTAGTGGTTCAGGAACGGGAGAGCGGAACGAGCGGTACTTC	.	.	15	TRBV12-5	TRBJ2-7
CATSRGGSGYGYTF	TGTGCCACCAGCAGAGGCGGATCCGGCTATGGCTACACCTTC	.	.	14	TRBV15	TRBJ1-2
CASIPIAGSYNEQFF	TGCGCCAGCATACCGATAGCGGGATCCTACAATGAGCAGTTCTTC	.	TRBD2	15	TRBV5-1	TRBJ2-1
CASSVQLAGGVEQFF	TGTGCCAGCAGCGTCCAGTTAGCGGGAGGGGTTGAGCAGTTCTTC	.	TRBD2	15	TRBV9	TRBJ2-1
CASSQDLVSRGGNQPQHF	TGTGCCAGCAGCCAAGATCTCGTAAGCAGGGGTGGCAATCAGCCCCAGCATTTT	.	.	18	TRBV14	TRBJ1-5
CAISTGTAAGANVLTF	TGTGCCATCAGCACCGGGACAGCAGCTGGGGCCAACGTCCTGACTTTC	once	TRBD1	16	TRBV10-3	TRBJ2-6
CASSPRTGMHEKLFF	TGTGCCAGCAGCCCAAGGACAGGGATGCATGAAAAACTGTTTTTT	once	TRBD1	15	TRBV7-9	TRBJ1-4